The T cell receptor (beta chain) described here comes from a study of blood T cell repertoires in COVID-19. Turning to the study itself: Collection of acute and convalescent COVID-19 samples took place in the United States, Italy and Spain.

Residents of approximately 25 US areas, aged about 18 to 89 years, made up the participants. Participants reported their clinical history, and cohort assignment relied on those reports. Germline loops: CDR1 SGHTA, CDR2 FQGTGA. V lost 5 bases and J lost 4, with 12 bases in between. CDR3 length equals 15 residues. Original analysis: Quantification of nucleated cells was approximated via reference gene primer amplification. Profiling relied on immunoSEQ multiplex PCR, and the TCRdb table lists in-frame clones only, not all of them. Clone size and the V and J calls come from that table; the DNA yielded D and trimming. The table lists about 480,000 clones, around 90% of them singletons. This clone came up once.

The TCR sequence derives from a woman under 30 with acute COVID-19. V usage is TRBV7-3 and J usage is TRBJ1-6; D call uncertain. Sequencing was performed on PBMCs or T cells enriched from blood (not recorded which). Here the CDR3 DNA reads TGTGCCAGCAGCCTCGATCCTAGTTATAATTCACCCCTCCACTTT. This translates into CASSLDPSYNSPLHF.